One and the same sample provided the 30 T cell receptor beta chains below, sequenced in a study of T cell responses to AZD1222 COVID-19 vaccine. The assay was immunoSEQ multiplex PCR, and TCRdb's table has in-frame clones only and misses some. The sample shows 110,000 or so clones, roughly nine tenths of them seen only once. This specimen consisted of peripheral blood, obtained on day 0 of AZD1222 vaccination. These receptors all come from an adult in good health.

This rearrangement joins TRBV27 to TRBJ2-5; 7 bases match TRBD2. This CDR3 comprises 15 residues. J was trimmed by 4 bases and V by 1 base; bases with no gene match: 6. Looked up from germline, CDR1 is MNHEY and CDR2 is SMNVEV (reference sequence). CDR3 residues: CASSLWASGRETQYF. The CDR3 bases are TGTGCCAGCAGTTTATGGGCTAGCGGAAGAGAGACCCAGTACTTC.

V is TRBV2 and J is TRBJ2-6; unclear D gene. CDR3 length: 15 amino acids. V lost 4 bases to trimming and J lost 0 bases, with 7 bases between them. Germline lookup yields CDR1 SNHLY and CDR2 FYNNEI. Written as DNA, the CDR3 is TGTGCCAGCAGTGTCGAGTCCTCTGGGGCCAACGTCCTGACTTTC. Translation: CASSVESSGANVLTF.

The chain combines TRBV2 with TRBJ2-1, with 8 bases fitting TRBD1. Trimming at V came to 10 bases and at J to 3 bases, leaving 5 bases not matched to a gene. The CDR3 spans 13 residues. CDR1 is SNHLY, CDR2 FYNNEI, per germline. The CDR3: CATRGQGYNEQFF. CDR3 DNA: TGTGCCACCAGGGGGCAGGGCTACAATGAGCAGTTCTTC.

The rearrangement links TRBV4-2 to TRBJ1-1; D is possibly TRBD1 (5 bases). V was clipped by 4 bases and J by 5 bases, with 14 bases between them. Germline V gene sequence: CDR1 LGHNA, CDR2 YNFKEQ. This CDR3 spans 14 amino acids. Written as DNA, the CDR3 is TGTGCCAGCAGCCTTCAAATCGGGGGGACTGAAGCTTTCTTT. This gives the protein CASSLQIGGTEAFF.

The chain joins TRBV2 to TRBJ2-3; D might be TRBD1 (6 bases). Germline assignment: CDR1 SNHLY and CDR2 FYNNEI. CDR3 size: 12 residues. V was shortened by 10 bases and J by 4 bases, with 12 bases between the two germline ends. The CDR3 reads CATDQGPDTQYF. CDR3 bases: TGTGCCACCGATCAGGGGCCAGATACGCAGTATTTT. The full variable domain, completed using reference TRBV2 and TRBJ2-3, is EPEVTQTPSHQVTQMGQEVILRCVPISNHLYFYWYRQILGQKVEFLVSFYNNEISEKSEIFDDQFSVERPDGSNFTLKIRSTKLEDSAMYFCATDQGPDTQYFGPGTRLTVL.

The V and J genes are TRBV19 and TRBJ1-1; 12 bases align to TRBD1. The CDR3 is 17 amino acids. J was trimmed by 1 base and V by 8 bases; bases with no gene match: 11. Germline CDR1 LNHDA, CDR2 SQIVND (reference sequence). The CDR3 region is CASVTGTGGAGNTEAFF. CDR3 DNA: TGTGCCAGTGTAACCGGGACAGGGGGCGCGGGGAACACTGAAGCTTTCTTT.

This clone was seen only once. The V and J genes are TRBV11-2 and TRBJ2-7; D remains ambiguous. The CDR3 length is 11 residues. Trimming took 6 bases from V and 3 from J, leaving 6 bases between them. Germline lookup yields CDR1 SGHAT and CDR2 FQNNGV. The DNA of the CDR3 is TGTGCCAGCAGTCCAATCTACGAGCAGTACTTC. Translating it yields CASSPIYEQYF.

V and J are TRBV29-1 and TRBJ1-1; D unresolved. V was cut by 5 bases and J by 0 bases, with 4 bases left in between. The CDR3 covers 11 residues. Looked up from germline, CDR1 is SQVTM and CDR2 is ANQGSEA. The CDR3 region is CSVQMNTEAFF. CDR3 DNA sequence: TGCAGCGTTCAAATGAACACTGAAGCTTTCTTT.

V is TRBV7-2 and J is TRBJ1-1; D remains unclear. V shed 0 bases and J shed 0 bases, with 8 bases lying between them. CDR3 length equals 15 residues. The V gene's germline CDR1 is SGHTA and CDR2 FQGNSA. Here the CDR3 reads CASSLAAGLNTEAFF. The CDR3 nucleotides read TGTGCCAGCAGCTTAGCTGCAGGTTTGAACACTGAAGCTTTCTTT.

The CDR3 protein is CASSARTDGYEQYF. The CDR3 region has the DNA TGTGCCAGCAGCGCCCGGACAGATGGGTACGAGCAGTACTTC. The chain is built from TRBV9 and TRBJ2-7, with a weak D call TRBD1 (6 bases). Germline CDR1 reads SGDLS; CDR2 reads YYNGEE. V lost 3 bases and J 4 bases, leaving 14 bases between the germline ends. This CDR3 spans 14 amino acids.

The chain couples TRBV7-3 to TRBJ2-2; 9 bases line up with TRBD2. Germline lookup yields CDR1 SGHTA and CDR2 FQGTGA. J lost 10 bases, V lost 5 bases, and 8 bases had no gene match. The CDR3 has 14 residues. The CDR3 sequence: CASSPPGLAPELFF. The CDR3 nucleotides are TGTGCCAGCAGCCCGCCGGGACTAGCCCCGGAGCTGTTTTTT.

V and J are TRBV19 and TRBJ1-2; maybe TRBD1 (5 bases). The CDR3 is 16 amino acids. CDR1 and CDR2 (germline): LNHDA, SQIVND (reference sequence). Trimming removed 10 bases at V and 5 bases at J, with 26 bases between. The CDR3 region has the DNA TGTGCCACGCTACCACCCCAGGGCATAGGACCTTATGGCTACACCTTC. Amino acid sequence: CATLPPQGIGPYGYTF.

This chain links TRBV5-1 with TRBJ1-4; 8 bases map to TRBD1. The germline V gene encodes CDR1 SGHRS and CDR2 YFSETQ. The CDR3 is 13 amino acids. The V and J ends lost 4 bases and 12 bases, in that order; junction bases with no gene match: 8. The chain's CDR3 is CASSHLGQGQLFF. In nucleotides, the CDR3 is TGCGCCAGCAGCCATTTAGGACAGGGTCAACTGTTTTTT.

The chain combines TRBV27 with TRBJ2-2, with D possibly matching TRBD1 (6 bases). CDR1 and CDR2 (germline): MNHEY, SMNVEV (reference sequence). The CDR3 sequence is 15 residues long. Trimming removed 5 bases at V and 7 bases at J, with 17 bases between. CDR3: CASSPYPGANGELFF. In DNA form, the CDR3 reads TGTGCCAGCAGTCCCTATCCAGGGGCGAACGGGGAGCTGTTTTTT.

The gene calls are TRBV7-8 and TRBJ2-3; D remains ambiguous. V was pared by 2 bases and J by 3 bases, with 12 bases between. CDR3 length equals 15 residues. Per germline, CDR1 SGHVS and CDR2 FQNEAQ. CDR3 sequence reads: CASSLIELTTDTQYF. CDR3 in DNA: TGTGCCAGCAGCTTAATCGAGCTAACTACAGATACGCAGTATTTT.

V and J are TRBV20-1 and TRBJ2-1, with D hard to call. This CDR3 region has 8 residues. Looked up from germline, CDR1 is DFQATT and CDR2 is SNEGSKA (reference sequence). CDR3 sequence (DNA): TGCAGCTTAAATGAGCAGTTCTTC. Translating gives CSLNEQFF.

The chain joins TRBV27 to TRBJ2-2, with TRBD1 matching 8 bases. V was pared by 3 bases and J by 2 bases, with 2 bases of the junction left unmatched. The V gene's germline CDR1 is MNHEY and CDR2 SMNVEV (reference sequence). The CDR3 has 15 residues. The CDR3 is CASSLQGANTGELFF. In nucleotides, the CDR3 is TGTGCCAGCAGTTTGCAGGGGGCAAACACCGGGGAGCTGTTTTTT.

The chain uses TRBV19 and TRBJ1-3, with D possibly TRBD1 on 5 matching bases. The germline CDR1 and CDR2 sequences are LNHDA and SQIVND (reference sequence). Deletions cut 5 bases from V and 0 bases from J, with 11 bases between. The length of the CDR3 is 15 residues. DNA of the CDR3: TGTGCCAGTAGTGATCCCGGGACCTCTGGAAACACCATATATTTT. It translates to CASSDPGTSGNTIYF.

The chain joins TRBV4-1 to TRBJ2-3; TRBD1 matches at 10 bases. V gave up 1 base and J gave up 3 bases; unmatched junction bases: 10. Germline V gives CDR1 MGHRA, CDR2 YSYEKL. The CDR3 length is 18 residues. CDR3 in amino acids: CASSQGRGGQGLTDTQYF. The CDR3 nucleotides are TGCGCCAGCAGCCAAGGTCGGGGGGGACAGGGGTTGACAGATACGCAGTATTTT.

The chain employs TRBV19 and TRBJ1-5; 9 nucleotides agree with TRBD1. This CDR3 has 17 residues. V lost 10 bases, J lost 1 base, and 14 bases stayed unmatched. Per germline, CDR1 LNHDA and CDR2 SQIVND (reference sequence). The CDR3 DNA is TGTGCCACTCGAAGACAGACAGGGGGTTACAGCAATCAGCCCCAGCATTTT. It encodes CATRRQTGGYSNQPQHF.

This chain links TRBV4-3 with TRBJ1-4; TRBD1 matches 7 bases. V was clipped by 4 bases and J by 4 bases; unmatched bases: 6. CDR1 is LGHNA and CDR2 is YSLEER in the germline V gene. This CDR3 comprises 15 residues. In nucleotides, the CDR3 is TGCGCCAGCAGCCGGTTAACAGGGGTTAATGAAAAACTGTTTTTT. The encoded protein is CASSRLTGVNEKLFF.

Of note for this clone: The sample carries other DNA sequences with the same CDR3. J is TRBJ1-5 and V is TRBV3-1 (or the pseudogene TRBV3-2), with D uncertain. The CDR3 is 15 residues long. Trimming took 3 bases from V and 0 from J, leaving 9 bases between them. Germline values: CDR1 LGHDT, CDR2 YNNKEL (reference sequence). The CDR3 loop is CASSQGSSSNQPQHF. DNA of the CDR3: TGTGCCAGCAGCCAGGGGTCCTCTAGCAATCAGCCCCAGCATTTT.

The rearrangement uses TRBV3-1 (or the pseudogene TRBV3-2) and TRBJ1-5; no clear D. The germline V gene encodes CDR1 LGHDT and CDR2 YNNKEL (reference sequence). This CDR3 has 13 amino acids. V lost 0 bases, J lost 7 bases, and 7 bases lay in between. In DNA form, the CDR3 reads TGTGCCAGCAGCCAAGATGCTGGCCAGCCCCAGCATTTT. Residues: CASSQDAGQPQHF.

This chain joins TRBV10-2 and TRBJ1-5, with D maybe TRBD1 (6 bases). CDR3 size: 12 residues. Germline CDR1 reads WSHSY; CDR2 reads SAAADI. V lost 5 bases, J lost 6 bases, and 8 bases lay in between. The CDR3 DNA reads TGCGCCAGCAGTTTCAGGGGTCAGCCCCAGCATTTT. Protein: CASSFRGQPQHF.

V and J are TRBV7-8 and TRBJ1-2; a weak D match, TRBD1 (6 bases). V dropped 5 bases and J dropped 4 bases, with 11 bases sitting between them. Germline V gene lookup returns CDR1 SGHVS and CDR2 FQNEAQ. The CDR3 is 13 amino acids. The CDR3 protein is CASSTGPFYGYTF. The CDR3 coding sequence is TGTGCCAGCAGCACAGGGCCTTTCTATGGCTACACCTTC.

The rearrangement uses TRBV10-3 and TRBJ1-2, with D tentatively TRBD1 (6 bases). The germline V and J ends were trimmed by 11 bases and 2 bases, with 12 bases remaining between them. The CDR3 has 12 amino acids. The germline CDR1 and CDR2 sequences are ENHRY and SYGVKD. The CDR3, as DNA: TGTGCCGCAACAGGGTCGAACTATGGCTACACCTTC. Amino acids: CAATGSNYGYTF.

This chain joins TRBV19 and TRBJ1-1; perhaps TRBD1 as D (5 bases). V was cut by 5 bases and J by 7 bases, with 17 bases left in between. The germline gives CDR1 LNHDA, CDR2 SQIVND (reference sequence). The CDR3 runs to 14 residues. CDR3: CASSPQSGGYEAFF. DNA of the CDR3: TGTGCCAGTAGTCCCCAGAGCGGGGGGTATGAAGCTTTCTTT.

This chain joins TRBV18 and TRBJ1-4, with D tentatively TRBD1 (5 bases). Trimming left V 1 base short and J 7 bases short, with 10 bases between. This CDR3 spans 14 amino acids. Germline-derived CDR1 and CDR2 are KGHSH and LQKENI. CDR3 amino acids: CASSPRDRSEKLFF. The CDR3 bases are TGTGCCAGCTCACCACGGGACCGCAGTGAAAAACTGTTTTTT.

The chain carries TRBV9 and TRBJ2-5, with D hard to call. V lost 0 bases, J lost 0 bases, and 0 bases lay in between. The CDR3 is 12 amino acids. Germline values: CDR1 SGDLS, CDR2 YYNGEE. CDR3 coding DNA: TGTGCCAGCAGCGTAGACCAAGAGACCCAGTACTTC. This codes for CASSVDQETQYF.

The rearrangement joins TRBV3-1 (or the pseudogene TRBV3-2) to TRBJ1-1; 7 positions match TRBD1. The CDR3 contains 15 residues. Germline-derived CDR1 and CDR2 are LGHDT and YNNKEL (reference sequence). V lost 0 bases and J lost 4; bases outside the gene matches: 5. The CDR3, as DNA: TGTGCCAGCAGCCAAGAAGGGGGCGCGGGCACTGAAGCTTTCTTT. Its protein is CASSQEGGAGTEAFF.